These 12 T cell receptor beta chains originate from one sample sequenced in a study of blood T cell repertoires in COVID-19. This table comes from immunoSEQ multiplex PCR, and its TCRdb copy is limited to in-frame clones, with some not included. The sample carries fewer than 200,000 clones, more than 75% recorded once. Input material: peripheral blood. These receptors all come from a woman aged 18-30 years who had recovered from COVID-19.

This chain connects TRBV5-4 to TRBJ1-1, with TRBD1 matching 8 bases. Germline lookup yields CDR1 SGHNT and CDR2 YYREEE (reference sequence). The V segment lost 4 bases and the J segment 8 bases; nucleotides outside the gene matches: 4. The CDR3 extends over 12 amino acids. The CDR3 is CASSNRDREAFF. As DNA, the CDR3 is TGTGCCAGCAGCAACCGGGACAGGGAAGCTTTCTTT.

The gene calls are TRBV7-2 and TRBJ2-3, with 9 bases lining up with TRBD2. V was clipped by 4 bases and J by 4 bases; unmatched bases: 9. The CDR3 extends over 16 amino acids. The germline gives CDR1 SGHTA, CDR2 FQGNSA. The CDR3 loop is CASSSLGGRVADTQYF. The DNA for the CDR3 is TGTGCCAGCAGCTCCCTTGGCGGGAGGGTCGCAGATACGCAGTATTTT.

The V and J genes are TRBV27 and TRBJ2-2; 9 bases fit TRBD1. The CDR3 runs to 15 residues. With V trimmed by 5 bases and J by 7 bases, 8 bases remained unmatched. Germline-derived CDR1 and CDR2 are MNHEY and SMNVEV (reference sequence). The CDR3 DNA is TGTGCCAGCAGTCCGGAGACAGGGGGTTTCGGGGAGCTGTTTTTT. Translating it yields CASSPETGGFGELFF.

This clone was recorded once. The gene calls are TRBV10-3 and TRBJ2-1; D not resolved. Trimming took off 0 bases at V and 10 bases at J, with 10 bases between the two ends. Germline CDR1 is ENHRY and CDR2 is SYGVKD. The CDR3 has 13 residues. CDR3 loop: CAISESGSREQFF. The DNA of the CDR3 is TGTGCCATCAGTGAGTCCGGGTCTAGGGAGCAGTTCTTC.

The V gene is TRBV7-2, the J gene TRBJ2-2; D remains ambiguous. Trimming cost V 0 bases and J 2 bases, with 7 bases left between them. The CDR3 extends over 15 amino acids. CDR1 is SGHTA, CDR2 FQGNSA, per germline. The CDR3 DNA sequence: TGTGCCAGCAGCTTAGCTAGCCCTAACACCGGGGAGCTGTTTTTT. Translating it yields CASSLASPNTGELFF.

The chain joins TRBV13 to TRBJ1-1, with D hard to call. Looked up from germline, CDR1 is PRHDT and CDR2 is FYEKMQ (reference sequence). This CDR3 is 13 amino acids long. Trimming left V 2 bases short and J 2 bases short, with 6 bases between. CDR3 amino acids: CASSLIRNTEAFF. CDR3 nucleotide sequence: TGTGCCAGCAGCTTAATCAGAAACACTGAAGCTTTCTTT.

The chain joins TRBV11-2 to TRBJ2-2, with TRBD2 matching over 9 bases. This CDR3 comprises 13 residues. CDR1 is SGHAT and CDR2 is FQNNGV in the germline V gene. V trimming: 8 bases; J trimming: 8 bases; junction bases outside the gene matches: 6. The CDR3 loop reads CASRTSASGELFF. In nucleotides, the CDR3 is TGTGCCAGCCGGACTAGCGCTTCTGGGGAGCTGTTTTTT. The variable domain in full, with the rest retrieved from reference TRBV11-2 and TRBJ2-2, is EAGVAQSPRYKIIEKRQSVAFWCNPISGHATLYWYQQILGQGPKLLIQFQNNGVVDDSQLPKDRFSAERLKGVDSTLKIQPAKLEDSAVYLCASRTSASGELFFGEGSRLTVL.

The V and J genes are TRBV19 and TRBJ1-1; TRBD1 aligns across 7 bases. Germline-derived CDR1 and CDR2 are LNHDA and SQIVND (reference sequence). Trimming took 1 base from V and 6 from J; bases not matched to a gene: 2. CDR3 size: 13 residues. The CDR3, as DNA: TGTGCCAGTAGTATAGGGCAGGGGGCTGAAGCTTTCTTT. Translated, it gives CASSIGQGAEAFF.

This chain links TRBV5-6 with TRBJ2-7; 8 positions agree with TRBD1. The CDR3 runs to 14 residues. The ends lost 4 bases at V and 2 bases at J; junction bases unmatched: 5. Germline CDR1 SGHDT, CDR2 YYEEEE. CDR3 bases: TGTGCCAGCAGCGCCGGACAGGGCCCCTACGAGCAGTACGTC. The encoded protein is CASSAGQGPYEQYV.

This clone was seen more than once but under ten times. CDR3 coding DNA: TGTGCCAGCAGCCAAGACTTTCGCTTTTCGGACAGGTCTGGAAACACCATATATTTT. Translating it yields CASSQDFRFSDRSGNTIYF. The rearrangement links TRBV4-2 to TRBJ1-3; 7 positions match TRBD1. Germline V gene data show CDR1 as LGHNA and CDR2 as YNFKEQ. The CDR3 covers 19 residues. V was clipped by 0 bases and J by 1 base; unmatched bases: 12.

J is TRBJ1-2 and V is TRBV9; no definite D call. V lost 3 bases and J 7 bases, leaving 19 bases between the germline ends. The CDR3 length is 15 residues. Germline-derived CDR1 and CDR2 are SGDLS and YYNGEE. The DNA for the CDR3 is TGTGCCAGCAGCGACGGAGAGGGCGGAGGGCGTGGCTACACCTTC. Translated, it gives CASSDGEGGGRGYTF.

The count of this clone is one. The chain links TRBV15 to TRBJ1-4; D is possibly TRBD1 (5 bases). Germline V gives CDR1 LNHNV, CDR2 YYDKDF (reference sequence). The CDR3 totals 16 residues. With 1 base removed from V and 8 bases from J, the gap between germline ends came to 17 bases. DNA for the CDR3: TGTGCCACCAGCAGAGTGCGCGGGGGTGGAGTCGAAAAACTGTTTTTT. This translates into CATSRVRGGGVEKLFF.